This entry lists 14 T cell receptor beta chains sequenced from one sample in a study of cytomegalovirus exposure and HLA in healthy donors (dated by TCRdb to the late 2010s). Preparation of the library involved the immunoSEQ multiplex PCR assay. TCRdb retrieved this table from immuneACCESS and kept in-frame rearrangements only. Not all clones are present; in checked studies, unresolved V genes account for under half, and no reason is known for the remainder. This sample comprises more than 300,000 clones, roughly 88% of them detected only once. In total, the top ten clones hold 0.75% to 0.85% of the sample. Material for sequencing was PBMCs. These receptor sequences come from a woman aged 18-29 years in good health and CMV-seronegative.

The table lists this clone with a count of one. V is TRBV28 and J is TRBJ2-7, with a weak D call TRBD2 (5 bases). Between the trimmed V and J ends, which lost 3 bases and 6 bases, there was a span of 15 bases. Germline V gives CDR1 MDHEN, CDR2 SYDVKM. The CDR3 runs 14 residues. CDR3 sequence: CASSLFRPGSEQYF. The CDR3, as DNA: TGTGCCAGCAGTTTGTTTCGACCGGGGTCCGAGCAGTACTTC.

Written as DNA, the CDR3 is TGTGCCAGCAGCTTAACACGAGACAATGAGCAGTTCTTC. The encoded protein is CASSLTRDNEQFF. This chain uses TRBV7-3 with TRBJ2-1; D unclear. CDR3 length equals 13 residues. CDR1 is SGHTA, CDR2 FQGTGA, per germline. The V end lost 0 bases, the J end lost 5 bases, and 5 bases lay between the germline ends. Complete variable domain (other parts from reference TRBV7-3 and TRBJ2-1): GAGVSQTPSNKVTEKGKYVELRCDPISGHTALYWYRQSLGQGPEFLIYFQGTGAADDSGLPNDRFFAVRPEGSVSTLKIQRTERGDSAVYLCASSLTRDNEQFFGPGTRLTVL.

The chain links TRBV5-4 to TRBJ2-3; 14 positions agree with TRBD2. J was trimmed by 9 bases and V by 4 bases; bases with no gene match: 7. The germline V gene has CDR1 SGHNT and CDR2 YYREEE (reference sequence). This CDR3 is 15 amino acids long. CDR3 sequence (DNA): TGTGCCAGCAGCCCGGGGACTAGCGGGAGTTTCACGCAGTATTTT. This sequence encodes CASSPGTSGSFTQYF.

This clone has just a few counts. The chain employs TRBV10-3 and TRBJ2-7, with 14 bases identical to TRBD2. V shed 0 bases and J 6 bases; nucleotides not matched to a gene: 4. In germline, CDR1 is ENHRY, CDR2 SYGVKD. The CDR3 has 16 amino acids. CDR3 in DNA: TGTGCCATCAGTGAGTCTGGGACTAGCGGGAGTTCCGAGCAGTACTTC. Translation gives CAISESGTSGSSEQYF.

This clone was observed a single time. This sequence joins TRBV19 and TRBJ2-5, with 10 bases fitting TRBD2. From germline, CDR1 is LNHDA and CDR2 SQIVND (reference sequence). CDR3 size: 16 residues. With V trimmed by 5 bases and J by 3 bases, 9 bases remained unmatched. This CDR3 is CASSHGGLAGEETQYF. CDR3 DNA sequence: TGTGCCAGTAGTCACGGAGGGCTAGCGGGGGAAGAGACCCAGTACTTC. The variable domain in full, completed from reference TRBV19 and TRBJ2-5, reads DGGITQSPKYLFRKEGQNVTLSCEQNLNHDAMYWYRQDPGQGLRLIYYSQIVNDFQKGDIAEGYSVSREKKESFPLTVTSAQKNPTAFYLCASSHGGLAGEETQYFGPGTRLLVL.

Written as DNA, the CDR3 is TGTGCTAGTGGTTTGGACGGGATGGGCGAGCAGTACTTC. Its translation is CASGLDGMGEQYF. The chain recombines TRBV12-5 with TRBJ2-7, with D perhaps TRBD2 (5 bases). CDR1 and CDR2 from the germline V gene are LGHNT and FRNRAP. The CDR3 length is 13 residues. Trimming cost V 1 base and J 6 bases, with 10 bases left between them.

The chain combines TRBV28 with TRBJ2-1; D remains unclear. V shed 3 bases and J shed 0 bases, with 6 bases lying between them. This CDR3 region has 14 residues. Germline V gene lookup returns CDR1 MDHEN and CDR2 SYDVKM. The CDR3 DNA reads TGTGCCAGCAGTTTGCGGAGCTCCTACAATGAGCAGTTCTTC. This codes for CASSLRSSYNEQFF.

This clone is a singleton in its sample. The V and J genes are TRBV6-5 and TRBJ1-1; perhaps TRBD1 as D (5 bases). The CDR3 has 13 amino acids. V lost 5 bases, J lost 2 bases, and 9 bases lay in between. Germline CDR1 MNHEY, CDR2 SVGAGI. CDR3 in amino acids: CASSLGANTEAFF. CDR3 sequence (DNA): TGTGCCAGCAGTCTAGGGGCAAACACTGAAGCTTTCTTT.

The V call is TRBV7-9, the J call TRBJ2-7; a weak D match, TRBD2 (6 bases). The CDR3 contains 13 residues. V lost 1 base to trimming and J lost 7 bases, with 11 bases between them. CDR1 is SEHNR, CDR2 FQNEAQ, per germline (reference sequence). Written as DNA, the CDR3 is TGTGCCAGCAGCTTAGGAGGGGCGGGGGAGCAGTACTTC. It yields the protein CASSLGGAGEQYF.

In DNA form, the CDR3 reads TGTGCCAGCAGCTTAGATGTCCCTTACTACAATGAGCAGTTCTTC. Encoded protein: CASSLDVPYYNEQFF. The J gene is TRBJ2-1, the V gene TRBV11-2; D call uncertain. V was trimmed by 0 bases and J by 3 bases, leaving 9 bases between them. The germline V gene encodes CDR1 SGHAT and CDR2 FQNNGV. This CDR3 has 15 residues.

This chain joins TRBV10-3 and TRBJ1-5, with 8 bases fitting TRBD1. J was trimmed by 2 bases and V by 3 bases; bases with no gene match: 3. This CDR3 has 15 amino acids. Germline-derived CDR1 and CDR2 are ENHRY and SYGVKD. For the CDR3, the DNA is TGTGCCATCAGTGACCAGGGGGCGGGCAATCAGCCCCAGCATTTT. It is translated as CAISDQGAGNQPQHF.

The chain carries TRBV9 and TRBJ2-2; D not resolved. This CDR3 spans 12 amino acids. The germline CDR1 and CDR2 sequences are SGDLS and YYNGEE. Trimming took 4 bases from V and 10 from J, leaving 11 bases between them. The CDR3 loop is CASSRLSSELFF. In nucleotides, the CDR3 is TGTGCCAGCAGCCGGTTAAGTTCGGAGCTGTTTTTT.

The chain links TRBV10-3 to TRBJ2-1, with D tentatively TRBD1 (6 bases). The CDR3 is made up of 13 amino acids. V lost 3 bases and J lost 10, with 13 bases in between. Germline CDR1 reads ENHRY; CDR2 reads SYGVKD. CDR3 sequence reads: CAISDPDSREQFF. The CDR3 nucleotides read TGTGCCATCAGTGATCCGGACAGTCGGGAGCAGTTCTTC.

This chain joins TRBV19 and TRBJ2-7; 10 nucleotides line up with TRBD2. The CDR3 is made up of 15 amino acids. Trimming cost V 8 bases and J 0 bases; bases outside gene matches: 7. CDR1 is LNHDA and CDR2 is SQIVND in the germline V gene (reference sequence). As DNA, the CDR3 is TGTGCCAGTTCGGGCGGACTAGCGGCCTCCTACGAGCAGTACTTC. Amino acids: CASSGGLAASYEQYF.